This is a list of T cell receptor beta chains from one sample in a study of regulatory T cells in long-lasting Graves disease. Via MiXCR, TCRdb re-called the multiplex PCR reads, giving one row per CDR3 protein. The sample records 530,000 or so distinct CDR3 sequences, 13% being singletons. The same data also contributed to another study, on T cells in Graves' hyperthyroidism and ophthalmopathy.

The sequencing here drew on peripheral blood mononuclear cells (PBMCs), taken at new diagnosis, from a patient treated with antithyroid drugs. The receptor set was obtained from a man aged 30 to 39 with Graves disease. CDR3s include the opening cysteine and the closing phenylalanine or tryptophan. The D gene is left open where the match is weak. Clone sizes are given selectively: once, few, many, or a class where the clone is expanded.

TGCGCCAGCAGCTTAGATATTCAGGGGTACAATGAGCAGTTCTTC	CASSLDIQGYNEQFF	TRBV5-1	TRBJ2-1	NA	many
TGTGCCTCCGGATCCTATAATTCACCCCTCCACTTT	CASGSYNSPLHF	TRBV10-3	TRBJ1-6	NA	few
TGTGCCAGCAGTTTCGCCGCCCAAGATGAGCAGTTCTTC	CASSFAAQDEQFF	TRBV6-2/TRBV6-3	TRBJ2-1	NA	many
TGTGCCACCCTGGCAGGCTCTTCCTACGAGCAGTACTTC	CATLAGSSYEQYF	TRBV6-1	TRBJ2-7	NA	few
TGCAGCGTTGATGGGGACTGGGTAGGGGAGACCCAGTACTTC	CSVDGDWVGETQYF	TRBV29-1	TRBJ2-5	NA	many
TGTGCCAGCAGCCATGATGGACAAGAGACCCAGTACTTC	CASSHDGQETQYF	TRBV12-3/TRBV12-4	TRBJ2-5	NA	many
TGTGCCAGCTCACCTCCGGAAACCTACGAGCAGTACTTC	CASSPPETYEQYF	TRBV18	TRBJ2-7	NA	NA
TGCGCCAGCAGCGTCGCTAGCCGCTCCTACGAGCAGTACTTC	CASSVASRSYEQYF	TRBV4-1	TRBJ2-7	NA	many
TGCAGTGCTTTAACAGGATGGCGTAATCCGTACACTGAAGCTTTCTTT	CSALTGWRNPYTEAFF	TRBV20-1	TRBJ1-1	NA	few
TGTGCCAGCAGCTTGGGCGACAGGCTAAACACCGGGGAGCTGTTTTTT	CASSLGDRLNTGELFF	TRBV5-5	TRBJ2-2	NA	NA
TGCAGTGCTGCTAGCGGGAGGGCGAACAATGAGCAGTTCTTC	CSAASGRANNEQFF	TRBV20-1	TRBJ2-1	TRBD2	many
TGCAGCGCCGACAGGGGAGACGAGCAGTACTTC	CSADRGDEQYF	TRBV29-1	TRBJ2-7	TRBD1	many
TGTGCCAGCTCACCACTCGGGAACACCGGGGAGCTGTTTTTT	CASSPLGNTGELFF	TRBV18	TRBJ2-2	NA	many
TGCAGTGCTAGAGCGGGAGGATCAGATACGCAGTATTTT	CSARAGGSDTQYF	TRBV20-1	TRBJ2-3	TRBD2	many
TGTGCCAGCGCCGGAGCGGGAGGGGTCGGGGAGCTGTTTTTT	CASAGAGGVGELFF	TRBV12-3/TRBV12-4	TRBJ2-2	TRBD2	many
TGTGCCAGCAGCTTATTAGTACATGACAGGGGAGGTTACGAGCAGTACTTC	CASSLLVHDRGGYEQYF	TRBV7-2	TRBJ2-7	TRBD1	NA
TGTGCCACCAGTGATGAGGACTGGATCGAGAATGAGCAGTTCTTC	CATSDEDWIENEQFF	TRBV24-1	TRBJ2-1	NA	many
TGTGCCAGCAGATTTAGACAGGGAGAGGGCTACGAGCAGTACTTC	CASRFRQGEGYEQYF	TRBV27	TRBJ2-7	TRBD1	many
TGCGCCAGCAGCTTGCAGCTAGCGGTTACTAGCACAGATACGCAGTATTTT	CASSLQLAVTSTDTQYF	TRBV5-1	TRBJ2-3	TRBD2	NA
TGCAGCGGTGACCTCAGGGGCAATGAGCAGTTCTTC	CSGDLRGNEQFF	TRBV29-1	TRBJ2-1	NA	NA
TGCGCCAGCAGCGGGGAAACTAGCGCCCGCACAGATACGCAGTATTTT	CASSGETSARTDTQYF	TRBV5-1	TRBJ2-3	TRBD2	many
TGTGCCAGCAGCTTAGGGACAGGGCTAGACTATGGCTACACCTTC	CASSLGTGLDYGYTF	TRBV28	TRBJ1-2	TRBD1	many
TGTGCCAGCAGTTTACGGGTGGTGGAGACCCAGTACTTC	CASSLRVVETQYF	TRBV12-3/TRBV12-4	TRBJ2-5	NA	many
TGTGCCAGCAGCACCTTTAAAGACAGAATCGGAGAGACCCAGTACTTC	CASSTFKDRIGETQYF	TRBV28	TRBJ2-5	NA	many
TGCAGTGCTCGCCTCCCGCTAGCGGGGCTAGAGGATACGCAGTATTTT	CSARLPLAGLEDTQYF	TRBV20-1	TRBJ2-3	TRBD2	many
TGCAGTGCTCGGGACAGAATATACTACGAGCAGTACTTC	CSARDRIYYEQYF	TRBV20-1	TRBJ2-7	TRBD1	many
TGTGCCAGCACCTTTACCCGGGACAGCGAAGCTTTCTTT	CASTFTRDSEAFF	TRBV7-9	TRBJ1-1	TRBD1	NA
TGTGCCAGCAAAATCGGGACAGGTCCTACCGGGGAGCTGTTTTTT	CASKIGTGPTGELFF	TRBV6-1	TRBJ2-2	TRBD1	many
TGCAGTGCGGGTGGCGGGAGGGCCCCGTCCGGGGAAGCTTTCTTT	CSAGGGRAPSGEAFF	TRBV20-1	TRBJ1-1	NA	many
TGTGCCAGCAGCTTATCGCGGCCTGGGGGAGGGCAGGACGAGCAGTACTTC	CASSLSRPGGGQDEQYF	TRBV13	TRBJ2-7	TRBD2	few
TGTGCCAGCCGGCCCCTCAGAGCGGGAGGTCCCTACGAGCAGTACTTC	CASRPLRAGGPYEQYF	TRBV28	TRBJ2-7	TRBD2	many
TGTGCCAGCAGTTACGCGGACAGGGGGGAGCTGTTTTTT	CASSYADRGELFF	TRBV6-9	TRBJ2-2	TRBD1	NA
TGTGCCAGCAGCCCCGGTGGAGGGAGGGAAGCTTTCTTT	CASSPGGGREAFF	TRBV11-2	TRBJ1-1	NA	NA
TGTGCCAGCAGTGAAGGTCGGGGACCCTACGAGCAGTACTTC	CASSEGRGPYEQYF	TRBV6-1	TRBJ2-7	NA	many
TGTGCCTGGAGTTGGGGGCAGAACTATGGCTACACCTTC	CAWSWGQNYGYTF	TRBV30	TRBJ1-2	NA	NA
TGTGCCACCAGTGATTTATTTCGGGGCACAGATACGCAGTATTTT	CATSDLFRGTDTQYF	TRBV24-1	TRBJ2-3	NA	NA
TGTGCCAGTATGGACAGGAGCCATTACTTGAACACTGAAGCTTTCTTT	CASMDRSHYLNTEAFF	TRBV19	TRBJ1-1	TRBD1	few
TGCAGTGCTAGAGAGTACGGGGGCGAGACCCAGTACTTC	CSAREYGGETQYF	TRBV20-1	TRBJ2-5	NA	few
TGTGCCAGCAGTCCAGGACTAGCGGGACCCGGCCCGACGGGTTTCTTC	CASSPGLAGPGPTGFF	TRBV12-3/TRBV12-4	TRBJ2-1	TRBD2	few
TGTGCCAGCAGCTCCCCGTCCCGGGACTACTCCTACGAGCAGTACTTC	CASSSPSRDYSYEQYF	TRBV27	TRBJ2-7	TRBD2	NA
TGTGCCAGCAGACCTAGCCCCGGGAGGGCCGGGGTGTGGGAGACCCAGTACTTC	CASRPSPGRAGVWETQYF	TRBV12-3/TRBV12-4	TRBJ2-5	TRBD2	many
TGTGCCAGCAGTCGACTAGTTCCCGATACGCAGTATTTT	CASSRLVPDTQYF	TRBV12-3/TRBV12-4	TRBJ2-3	NA	many
TGTGCCAGCAGACACGGGGGGAACACTGAAGCTTTCTTT	CASRHGGNTEAFF	TRBV6-2/TRBV6-3	TRBJ1-1	NA	few
TGTGCCAGCAGTTTGGGTCCTGGGTCGATCTACGAGCAGTACTTC	CASSLGPGSIYEQYF	TRBV27	TRBJ2-7	NA	NA
TGTGCCAGCAGCACCGGGACAGGGGACTACGAGCAGTACTTC	CASSTGTGDYEQYF	TRBV12-3/TRBV12-4	TRBJ2-7	TRBD1	many
TGTGCCAGCAGCCCGAAGGGTAGATCGAACCAAGAGACCCAGTACTTC	CASSPKGRSNQETQYF	TRBV27	TRBJ2-5	NA	many
TGTGCCAGCAACCACCAGGCGGTGGTGTACGAGCAGTACTTC	CASNHQAVVYEQYF	TRBV7-9	TRBJ2-7	NA	few
TGTGCCAGCAGCCCCATAGGGACAGAAAACTATGGCTACACCTTC	CASSPIGTENYGYTF	TRBV7-9	TRBJ1-2	TRBD1	many
TGTGCCACCAACCCCACGAGCCGATCCGGAGAGACCCAGTACTTC	CATNPTSRSGETQYF	TRBV15	TRBJ2-5	NA	NA
TGTGCCAGCAGCCCTGGACTGGGGGGTAATCAGCCCCAGCATTTT	CASSPGLGGNQPQHF	TRBV7-9	TRBJ1-5	NA	many
TGTGCCAGCACCAGCGGGAGGGTAAGCTACGAGCAGTACTTC	CASTSGRVSYEQYF	TRBV12-3/TRBV12-4	TRBJ2-7	TRBD2	many
TGTGCCACCAGTCCTCGCGTTTCCACCGGGGAGCTGTTTTTT	CATSPRVSTGELFF	TRBV24-1	TRBJ2-2	NA	few
TGTGCCAGTAGTAAGGGGGACTCCTACAATGAGCAGTTCTTC	CASSKGDSYNEQFF	TRBV19	TRBJ2-1	NA	few